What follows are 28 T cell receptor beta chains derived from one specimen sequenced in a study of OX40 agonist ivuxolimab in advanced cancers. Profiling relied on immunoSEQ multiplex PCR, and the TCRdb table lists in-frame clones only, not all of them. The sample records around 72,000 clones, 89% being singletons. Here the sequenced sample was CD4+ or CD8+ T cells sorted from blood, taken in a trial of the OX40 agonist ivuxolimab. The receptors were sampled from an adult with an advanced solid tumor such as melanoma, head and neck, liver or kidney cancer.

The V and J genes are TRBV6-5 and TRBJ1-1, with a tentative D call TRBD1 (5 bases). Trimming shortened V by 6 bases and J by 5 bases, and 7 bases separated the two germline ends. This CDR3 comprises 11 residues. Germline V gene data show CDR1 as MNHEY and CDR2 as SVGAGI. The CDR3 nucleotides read TGTGCCAGCAGGACAGTTACTGAAGCTTTCTTT. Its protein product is CASRTVTEAFF.

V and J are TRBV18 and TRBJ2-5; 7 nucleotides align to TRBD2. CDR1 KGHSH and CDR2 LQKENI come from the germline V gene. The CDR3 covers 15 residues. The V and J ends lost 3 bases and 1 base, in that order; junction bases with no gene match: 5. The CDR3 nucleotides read TGTGCCAGCTCACCGAGAGCGGGGCTCCAAGAGACCCAGTACTTC. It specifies CASSPRAGLQETQYF.

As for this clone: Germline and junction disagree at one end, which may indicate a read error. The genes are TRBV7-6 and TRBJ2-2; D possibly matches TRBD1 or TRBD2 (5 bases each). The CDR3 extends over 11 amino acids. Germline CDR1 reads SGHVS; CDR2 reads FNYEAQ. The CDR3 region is CASSPIPGLVF. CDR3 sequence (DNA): TGTGCCAGCAGCCCAATACCGGGGCTCGTCTTT.

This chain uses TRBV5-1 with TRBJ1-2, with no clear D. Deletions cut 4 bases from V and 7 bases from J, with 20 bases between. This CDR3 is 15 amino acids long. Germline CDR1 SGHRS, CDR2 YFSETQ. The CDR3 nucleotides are TGCGCCAGCAGCCCCCAGGTGGGCCGCCCGTCTGGCTACACCTTC. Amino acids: CASSPQVGRPSGYTF.

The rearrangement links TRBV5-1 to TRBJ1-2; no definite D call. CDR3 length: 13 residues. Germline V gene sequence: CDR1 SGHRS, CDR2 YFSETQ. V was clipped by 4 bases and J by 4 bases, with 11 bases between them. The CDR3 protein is CASSRSPGYGYTF. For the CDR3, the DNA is TGCGCCAGCAGCAGAAGCCCCGGCTATGGCTACACCTTC.

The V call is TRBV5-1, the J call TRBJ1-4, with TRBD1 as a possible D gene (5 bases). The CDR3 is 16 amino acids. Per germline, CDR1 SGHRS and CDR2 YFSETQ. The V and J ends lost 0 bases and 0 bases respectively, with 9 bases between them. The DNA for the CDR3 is TGCGCCAGCAGCTTGGCAGGGCGGACAACTAATGAAAAACTGTTTTTT. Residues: CASSLAGRTTNEKLFF. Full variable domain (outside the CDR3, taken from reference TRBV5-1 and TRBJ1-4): KAGVTQTPRYLIKTRGQQVTLSCSPISGHRSVSWYQQTPGQGLQFLFEYFSETQRNKGNFPGRFSGRQFSNSRSEMNVSTLELGDSALYLCASSLAGRTTNEKLFFGSGTQLSVL.

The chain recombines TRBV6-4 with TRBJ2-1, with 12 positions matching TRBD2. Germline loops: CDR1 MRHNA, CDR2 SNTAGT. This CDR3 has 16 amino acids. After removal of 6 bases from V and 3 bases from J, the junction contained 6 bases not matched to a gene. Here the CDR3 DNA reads TGTGCCAGCAGACGAACTAGCGGGGGGTACTACAATGAGCAGTTCTTC. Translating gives CASRRTSGGYYNEQFF.

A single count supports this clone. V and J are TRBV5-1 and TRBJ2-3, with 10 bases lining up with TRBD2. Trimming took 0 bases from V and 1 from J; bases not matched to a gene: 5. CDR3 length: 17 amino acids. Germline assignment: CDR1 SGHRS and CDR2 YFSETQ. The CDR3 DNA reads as TGCGCCAGCAGCTTGGATCCTAGCGGGGGCGGCACAGATACGCAGTATTTT. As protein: CASSLDPSGGGTDTQYF. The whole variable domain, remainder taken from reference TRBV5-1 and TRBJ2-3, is KAGVTQTPRYLIKTRGQQVTLSCSPISGHRSVSWYQQTPGQGLQFLFEYFSETQRNKGNFPGRFSGRQFSNSRSEMNVSTLELGDSALYLCASSLDPSGGGTDTQYFGPGTRLTVL.

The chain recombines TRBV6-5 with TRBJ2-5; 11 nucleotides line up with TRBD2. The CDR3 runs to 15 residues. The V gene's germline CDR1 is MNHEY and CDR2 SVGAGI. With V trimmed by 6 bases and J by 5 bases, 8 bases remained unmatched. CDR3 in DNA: TGTGCCAGCAGCCCGACTAGCGGGGAAGGGGAGACCCAGTACTTC. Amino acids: CASSPTSGEGETQYF.

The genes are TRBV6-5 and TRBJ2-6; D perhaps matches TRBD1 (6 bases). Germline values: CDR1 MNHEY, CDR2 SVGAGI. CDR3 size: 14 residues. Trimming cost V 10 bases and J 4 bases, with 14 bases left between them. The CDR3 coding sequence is TGTGCCACCACAGGGTCGGTAGGGGCCAACGTCCTGACTTTC. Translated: CATTGSVGANVLTF.

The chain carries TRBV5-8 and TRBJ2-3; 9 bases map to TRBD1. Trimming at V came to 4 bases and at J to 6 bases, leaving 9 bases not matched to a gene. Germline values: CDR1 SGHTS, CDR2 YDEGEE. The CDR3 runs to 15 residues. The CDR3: CASSAGQGRVDTQYF. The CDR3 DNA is TGTGCCAGCAGCGCCGGACAGGGGCGTGTTGATACGCAGTATTTT.

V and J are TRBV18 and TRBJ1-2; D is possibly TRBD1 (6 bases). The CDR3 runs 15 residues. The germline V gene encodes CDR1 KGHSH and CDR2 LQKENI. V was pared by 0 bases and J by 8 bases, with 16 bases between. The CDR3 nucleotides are TGTGCCAGCTCACCACCGGACGGGGGGGCAGGCGGCTACACCTTC. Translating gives CASSPPDGGAGGYTF. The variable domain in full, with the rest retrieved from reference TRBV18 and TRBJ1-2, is NAGVMQNPRHLVRRRGQEARLRCSPMKGHSHVYWYRQLPEEGLKFMVYLQKENIIDESGMPKERFSAEFPKEGPSILRIQQVVRGDSAAYFCASSPPDGGAGGYTFGSGTRLTVV.

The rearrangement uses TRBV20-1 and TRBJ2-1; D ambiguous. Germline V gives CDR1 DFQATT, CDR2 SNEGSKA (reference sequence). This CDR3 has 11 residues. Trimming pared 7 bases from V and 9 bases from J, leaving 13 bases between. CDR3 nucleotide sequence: TGCAGTGTCAAACGTTACGCTGAGCAGTTCTTC. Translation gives CSVKRYAEQFF.

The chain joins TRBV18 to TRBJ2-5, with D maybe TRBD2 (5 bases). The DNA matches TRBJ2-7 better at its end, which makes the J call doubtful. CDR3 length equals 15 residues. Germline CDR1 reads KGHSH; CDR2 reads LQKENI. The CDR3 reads CASSPRPGDSYEQYF. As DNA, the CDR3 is TGTGCCAGCTCACCGAGGCCCGGGGACTCCTACGAGCAGTACTTC.

The CDR3: CASRPPGQASGYTF. CDR3 nucleotide sequence: TGTGCCAGCAGGCCTCCGGGACAGGCTTCTGGCTACACCTTC. The chain joins TRBV28 to TRBJ1-2; 8 nucleotides match TRBD1. Unmatched junction bases numbered 10, after V lost 6 bases and J lost 7 bases. Germline lookup yields CDR1 MDHEN and CDR2 SYDVKM. CDR3 size: 14 residues.

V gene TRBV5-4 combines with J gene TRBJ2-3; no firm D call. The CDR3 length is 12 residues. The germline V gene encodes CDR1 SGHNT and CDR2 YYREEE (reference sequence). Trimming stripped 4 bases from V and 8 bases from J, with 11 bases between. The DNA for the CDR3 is TGTGCCAGCAGCAGCCGAGTCGGTACGCAGTATTTT. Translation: CASSSRVGTQYF.

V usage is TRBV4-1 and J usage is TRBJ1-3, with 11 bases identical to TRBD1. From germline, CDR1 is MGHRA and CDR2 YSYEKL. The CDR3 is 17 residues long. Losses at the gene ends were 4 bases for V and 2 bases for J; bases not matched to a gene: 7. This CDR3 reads CASSLGQGAETGNTIYF. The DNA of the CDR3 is TGCGCCAGCAGCCTAGGACAGGGGGCAGAGACTGGAAACACCATATATTTT.

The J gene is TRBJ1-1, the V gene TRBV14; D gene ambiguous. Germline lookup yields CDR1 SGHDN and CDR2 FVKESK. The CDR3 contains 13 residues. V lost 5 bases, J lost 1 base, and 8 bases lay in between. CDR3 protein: CASSARRNTEAFF. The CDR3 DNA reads TGTGCCAGCAGCGCACGGAGGAACACTGAAGCTTTCTTT.

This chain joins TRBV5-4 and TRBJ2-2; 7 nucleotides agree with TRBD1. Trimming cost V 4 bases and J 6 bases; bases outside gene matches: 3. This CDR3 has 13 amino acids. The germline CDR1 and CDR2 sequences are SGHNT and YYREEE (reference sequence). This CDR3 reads CASSRDSPGELFF. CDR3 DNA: TGTGCCAGCAGCCGGGACAGTCCCGGGGAGCTGTTTTTT.

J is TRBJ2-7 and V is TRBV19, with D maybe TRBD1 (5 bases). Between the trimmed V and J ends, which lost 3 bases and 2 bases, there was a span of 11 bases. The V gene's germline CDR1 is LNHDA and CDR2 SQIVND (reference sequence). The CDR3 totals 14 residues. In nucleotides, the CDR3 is TGTGCCAGTAGTATCAGAACAGGCCCCTACGAGCAGTACTTC. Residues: CASSIRTGPYEQYF.

The CDR3 coding sequence is TGTGCCAGCAGTTTTATACCAGCCTACGAGCAGTACTTC. Translated, it gives CASSFIPAYEQYF. The V and J genes are TRBV27 and TRBJ2-7; D gene uncertain. V dropped 3 bases and J dropped 2 bases, with 8 bases sitting between them. The germline gives CDR1 MNHEY, CDR2 SMNVEV (reference sequence). This CDR3 has 13 residues.

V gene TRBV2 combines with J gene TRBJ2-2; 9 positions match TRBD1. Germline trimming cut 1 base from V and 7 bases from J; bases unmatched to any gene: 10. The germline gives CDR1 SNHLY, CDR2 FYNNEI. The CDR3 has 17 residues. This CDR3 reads CASSEGPRTGVIGELFF. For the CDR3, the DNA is TGTGCCAGCAGTGAAGGCCCCAGGACAGGGGTGATCGGGGAGCTGTTTTTT.

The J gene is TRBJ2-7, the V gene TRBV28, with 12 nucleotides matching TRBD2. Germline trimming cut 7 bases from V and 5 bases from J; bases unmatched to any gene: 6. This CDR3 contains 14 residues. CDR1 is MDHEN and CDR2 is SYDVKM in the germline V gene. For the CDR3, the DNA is TGTGCCAGCACTAGCGGGGGGGCCGCCCACGAGCAGTACTTC. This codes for CASTSGGAAHEQYF.

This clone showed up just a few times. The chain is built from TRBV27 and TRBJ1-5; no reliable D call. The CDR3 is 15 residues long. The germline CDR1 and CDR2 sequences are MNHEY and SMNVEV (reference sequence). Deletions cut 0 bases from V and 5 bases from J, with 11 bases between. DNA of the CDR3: TGTGCCAGCAGTTTATCCGGAGGGTACTATCAGCCCCAGCATTTT. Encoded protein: CASSLSGGYYQPQHF.

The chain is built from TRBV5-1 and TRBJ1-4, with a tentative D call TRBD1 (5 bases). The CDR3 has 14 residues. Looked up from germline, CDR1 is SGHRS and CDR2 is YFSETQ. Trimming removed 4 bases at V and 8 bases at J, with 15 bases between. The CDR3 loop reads CASSLSGRGEKLFF. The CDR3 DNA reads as TGCGCCAGCAGCCTATCCGGACGGGGGGAAAAACTGTTTTTT. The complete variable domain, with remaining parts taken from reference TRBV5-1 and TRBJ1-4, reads KAGVTQTPRYLIKTRGQQVTLSCSPISGHRSVSWYQQTPGQGLQFLFEYFSETQRNKGNFPGRFSGRQFSNSRSEMNVSTLELGDSALYLCASSLSGRGEKLFFGSGTQLSVL.

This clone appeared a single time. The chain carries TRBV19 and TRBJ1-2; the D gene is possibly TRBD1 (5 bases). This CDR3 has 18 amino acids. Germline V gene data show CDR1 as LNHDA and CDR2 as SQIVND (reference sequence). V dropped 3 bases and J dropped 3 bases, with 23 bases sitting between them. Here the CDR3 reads CASSIPLNRQSTHYGYTF. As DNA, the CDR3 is TGTGCCAGTAGTATCCCCCTCAACCGACAGTCTACCCACTATGGCTACACCTTC.

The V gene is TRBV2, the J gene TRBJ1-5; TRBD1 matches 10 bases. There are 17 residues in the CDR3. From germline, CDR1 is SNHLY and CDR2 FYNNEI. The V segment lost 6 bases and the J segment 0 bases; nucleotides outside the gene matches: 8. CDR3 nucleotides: TGTGCCAGCAGCGAGGGACAGGGGATTTATAGCAATCAGCCCCAGCATTTT. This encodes CASSEGQGIYSNQPQHF.

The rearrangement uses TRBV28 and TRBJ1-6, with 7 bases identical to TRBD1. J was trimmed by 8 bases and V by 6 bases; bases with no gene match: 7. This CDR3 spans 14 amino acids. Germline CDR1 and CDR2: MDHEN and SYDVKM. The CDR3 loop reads CASSDRQGHSPLHF. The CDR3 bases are TGTGCCAGCAGCGATCGACAGGGACATTCACCCCTCCACTTT.